The next 21 T cell receptor beta chains were all read from a single sample in a study of PD-1 blockade in classical Hodgkin lymphoma. Time point noted: cycle 4 day 1 (C4D1), after about 6 weeks of nivolumab. Each and every patient relapsed after autologous stem cell transplantation, and patients got differing brentuximab vedotin exposure. This table comes from immunoSEQ multiplex PCR, and its TCRdb copy is limited to in-frame clones, with some not included. Of tens of thousands of clones listed, around nine tenths are singletons. Sequencing used peripheral blood mononuclear cells (PBMCs), obtained before the fourth cycle of nivolumab. Receptor source: a human donor with classical Hodgkin lymphoma.

The chain combines TRBV5-5 with TRBJ1-2; TRBD1 aligns across 8 bases. Germline V gene sequence: CDR1 SGHKS, CDR2 YYEKEE (reference sequence). The CDR3 length is 13 residues. Unmatched junction bases numbered 2, after V lost 1 base and J lost 6 bases. This CDR3 is CASSLPTGDGYTF. The CDR3 nucleotides read TGTGCCAGCAGCTTGCCGACAGGGGATGGCTACACCTTC.

This sequence joins TRBV4-1 and TRBJ1-2; no reliable D call. The V and J ends lost 0 bases and 8 bases respectively, with 13 bases between them. The CDR3 length is 14 residues. From germline, CDR1 is MGHRA and CDR2 YSYEKL. The CDR3 reads CASSQDRSRDGYTF. The CDR3 DNA reads as TGCGCCAGCAGCCAAGATCGGTCGAGAGACGGCTACACCTTC.

V usage is TRBV6-5 and J usage is TRBJ2-5, with 9 bases matching TRBD1. Germline CDR1 and CDR2: MNHEY and SVGAGI. This CDR3 contains 15 residues. Trimming removed 0 bases from V and 4 bases from J; junction bases left unmatched: 3. The CDR3 sequence is CASSYSGTGLETQYF. In nucleotides, the CDR3 is TGTGCCAGCAGTTACTCCGGGACAGGGCTAGAGACCCAGTACTTC.

This chain joins TRBV6-5 and TRBJ1-1; D remains unclear. The CDR3 is made up of 13 amino acids. Trimming removed 6 bases from V and 5 bases from J, with 13 bases in between. Germline V gene data show CDR1 as MNHEY and CDR2 as SVGAGI. This CDR3 is CASRSTSRTEAFF. The CDR3, as DNA: TGTGCCAGCAGATCTACATCGCGGACTGAAGCTTTCTTT.

V usage is TRBV5-1 and J usage is TRBJ2-1; 8 positions agree with TRBD2. This CDR3 spans 15 amino acids. Per the germline V gene, CDR1 is SGHRS and CDR2 is YFSETQ. V dropped 0 bases and J dropped 8; count of bases not matched to a gene: 7. The CDR3 bases are TGCGCCAGCAGCTTGGTGGGTAGCGGGGTGGATGAGCAGTTCTTC. Its protein product is CASSLVGSGVDEQFF. Filled out from reference TRBV5-1 and TRBJ2-1, the complete variable domain reads KAGVTQTPRYLIKTRGQQVTLSCSPISGHRSVSWYQQTPGQGLQFLFEYFSETQRNKGNFPGRFSGRQFSNSRSEMNVSTLELGDSALYLCASSLVGSGVDEQFFGPGTRLTVL.

The chain is built from TRBV2 and TRBJ2-7; D might be TRBD1 (6 bases). V dropped 4 bases and J dropped 2 bases, with 15 bases sitting between them. Germline CDR1 is SNHLY and CDR2 is FYNNEI. The CDR3 totals 15 residues. In DNA form, the CDR3 reads TGTGCCAGCAGTGCAAGAGGGGGTTCAGCCTACGAGCAGTACTTC. Translated, it gives CASSARGGSAYEQYF.

Only a few counts were recorded for this clone. The chain is built from TRBV5-1 and TRBJ2-7; 8 bases map to TRBD1. With V trimmed by 5 bases and J by 5 bases, 9 bases remained unmatched. This CDR3 is 14 amino acids long. CDR1 is SGHRS, CDR2 YFSETQ, per germline. The DNA for the CDR3 is TGCGCCAGCAGTATCCGGGACAGGCCCAACGAGCAGTACTTC. Translation: CASSIRDRPNEQYF.

The CDR3: CASRRGGAGELFF. The CDR3 DNA reads TGTGCCAGCAGACGGGGGGGCGCCGGGGAGCTGTTTTTT. The chain employs TRBV14 and TRBJ2-2, with 8 bases identical to TRBD2. Germline loops: CDR1 SGHDN, CDR2 FVKESK. This CDR3 is 13 amino acids long. Losses at the gene ends were 6 bases for V and 6 bases for J; bases not matched to a gene: 3.

This sequence joins TRBV4-1 and TRBJ1-6; D ambiguous. The ends were cut back, 0 bases at V and 6 bases at J, with 15 bases in the middle. Germline CDR1 reads MGHRA; CDR2 reads YSYEKL. This CDR3 spans 17 amino acids. CDR3 nucleotides: TGCGCCAGCAGCCAAGACCTAGGACGAGACGCTAATTCACCCCTCCACTTT. This gives the protein CASSQDLGRDANSPLHF.

The gene calls are TRBV7-8 and TRBJ2-3, with 7 bases that match TRBD1. This CDR3 contains 15 residues. V lost 1 base, J lost 4 bases, and 5 bases stayed unmatched. Germline CDR1 and CDR2: SGHVS and FQNEAQ. The CDR3 DNA follows: TGTGCCAGCAGCTTAGGACAGGGTTGGGCAGATACGCAGTATTTT. Translating it yields CASSLGQGWADTQYF.

The chain employs TRBV6-5 and TRBJ2-1; a weak D match, TRBD2 (5 bases). Germline V gene sequence: CDR1 MNHEY, CDR2 SVGAGI. The V end lost 6 bases, the J end lost 4 bases, and 16 bases lay between the germline ends. The CDR3 extends over 15 amino acids. This CDR3 reads CASSSGGLGYNEQFF. CDR3 in DNA: TGTGCCAGCAGCAGCGGAGGCTTGGGTTACAATGAGCAGTTCTTC.

This clone appeared once. This chain links TRBV5-6 with TRBJ1-1; D is unclear. Trimming took off 2 bases at V and 0 bases at J, with 14 bases between the two ends. Germline CDR1 reads SGHDT; CDR2 reads YYEEEE. This CDR3 is built from 16 residues. Here the CDR3 DNA reads TGTGCCAGCAGCTTAAGCGTTCATAACCTGAACACTGAAGCTTTCTTT. Translating it yields CASSLSVHNLNTEAFF.

J is TRBJ1-4 and V is TRBV5-1, with unresolved D. Between the trimmed V and J ends, which lost 6 bases and 4 bases, there was a span of 13 bases. This CDR3 is built from 14 residues. CDR1 is SGHRS and CDR2 is YFSETQ in the germline V gene. CDR3 protein: CASMSGRGNEKLFF. The CDR3, as DNA: TGCGCCAGCATGTCAGGCCGCGGTAATGAAAAACTGTTTTTT.

The V and J genes are TRBV18 and TRBJ1-5; the D is unclear. This CDR3 contains 13 residues. Looked up from germline, CDR1 is KGHSH and CDR2 is LQKENI. Trimming cost V 2 bases and J 11 bases, with 13 bases left between them. The CDR3 sequence: CASSPTPGGSQHF. DNA of the CDR3: TGTGCCAGCTCACCAACCCCCGGAGGGTCCCAGCATTTT.

About this clone: This specimen includes other DNA sequences encoding the same CDR3. V gene TRBV7-9 combines with J gene TRBJ2-5; D is unresolved. The CDR3 is made up of 13 amino acids. V was clipped by 5 bases and J by 2 bases, with 9 bases between them. Germline-derived CDR1 and CDR2 are SEHNR and FQNEAQ (reference sequence). CDR3 amino acids: CASSSSGQETQYF. CDR3 coding DNA: TGTGCCAGCAGCAGCTCTGGACAAGAGACCCAGTACTTC.

The chain combines TRBV6-5 with TRBJ2-5; 10 positions agree with TRBD2. The CDR3 runs to 14 residues. Germline loops: CDR1 MNHEY, CDR2 SVGAGI. V shed 6 bases, J shed 3 bases, and the junction held 4 bases outside the gene matches. CDR3 coding DNA: TGTGCCAGCAGAGCTAGCGGGGGAAAAGAGACCCAGTACTTC. It encodes CASRASGGKETQYF.

V is TRBV5-6 and J is TRBJ2-5, with 10 bases identical to TRBD2. The germline V gene encodes CDR1 SGHDT and CDR2 YYEEEE. CDR3 length equals 17 residues. V shed 3 bases and J 1 base; nucleotides not matched to a gene: 9. CDR3 in DNA: TGTGCCAGCAGCTGGACCCGGACTAGCGGACTCCAAGAGACCCAGTACTTC. It specifies CASSWTRTSGLQETQYF.

The gene calls are TRBV7-9 and TRBJ1-4, with TRBD1 as a possible D gene (5 bases). The CDR3 totals 16 residues. From germline, CDR1 is SEHNR and CDR2 FQNEAQ (reference sequence). Trimming pared 9 bases from V and 0 bases from J, leaving 17 bases between. The CDR3 loop reads CASTKSGYPTNEKLFF. CDR3 coding DNA: TGTGCCAGTACGAAATCAGGGTATCCAACTAATGAAAAACTGTTTTTT.

CDR3 region: CASSPQAGATLILETQYF. The CDR3 DNA reads as TGTGCCAGCAGCCCCCAGGCAGGGGCGACCCTAATTCTAGAGACCCAGTACTTC. The chain has TRBV7-9 and TRBJ2-5, with D perhaps matching TRBD1 (6 bases). The germline CDR1 and CDR2 sequences are SEHNR and FQNEAQ (reference sequence). The CDR3 is 18 amino acids. V was shortened by 5 bases and J by 4 bases, with 26 bases between the two germline ends.

The chain couples TRBV28 to TRBJ2-7, with TRBD1 matching over 8 bases. This CDR3 comprises 16 residues. The ends lost 6 bases at V and 0 bases at J; junction bases unmatched: 10. From germline, CDR1 is MDHEN and CDR2 SYDVKM. CDR3 sequence (DNA): TGTGCCAGCAGCTCCGTCGGGACAGGACACTCCTACGAGCAGTACTTC. As protein: CASSSVGTGHSYEQYF.

The chain uses TRBV5-1 and TRBJ2-5; 7 nucleotides agree with TRBD1. This CDR3 has 14 amino acids. CDR1 and CDR2 (germline): SGHRS, YFSETQ. The V segment lost 4 bases and the J segment 7 bases; nucleotides outside the gene matches: 10. Here the CDR3 DNA reads TGCGCCAGCAGCAGGGACAGTGAGTCTGGGACCCAGTACTTC. Translating it yields CASSRDSESGTQYF.